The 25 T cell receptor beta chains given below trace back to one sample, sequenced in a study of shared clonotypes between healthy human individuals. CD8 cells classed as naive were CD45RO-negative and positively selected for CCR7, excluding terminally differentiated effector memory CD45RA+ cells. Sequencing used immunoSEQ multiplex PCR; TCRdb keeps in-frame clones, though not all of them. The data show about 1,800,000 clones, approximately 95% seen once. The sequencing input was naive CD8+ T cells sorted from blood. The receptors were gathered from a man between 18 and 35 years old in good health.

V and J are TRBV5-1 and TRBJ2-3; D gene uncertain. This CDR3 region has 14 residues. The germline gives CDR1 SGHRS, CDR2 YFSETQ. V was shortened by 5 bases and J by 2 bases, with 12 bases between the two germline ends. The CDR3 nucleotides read TGCGCCAGCAGAGAGTGGCGGCTCACAGATACGCAGTATTTT. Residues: CASREWRLTDTQYF.

This chain's CDR3 is CASSSPREATNEKLFF. The CDR3 region has the DNA TGTGCCAGCAGTTCGCCCCGGGAGGCAACTAATGAAAAACTGTTTTTT. The rearrangement uses TRBV27 and TRBJ1-4; D ambiguous. CDR3 length: 16 amino acids. V was shortened by 4 bases and J by 0 bases, with 12 bases between the two germline ends. The germline V gene has CDR1 MNHEY and CDR2 SMNVEV (reference sequence).

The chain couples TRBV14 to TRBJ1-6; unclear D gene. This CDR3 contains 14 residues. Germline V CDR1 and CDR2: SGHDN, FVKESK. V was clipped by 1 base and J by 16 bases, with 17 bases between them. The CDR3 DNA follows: TGTGCCAGCAGCCAAGGTGTAAAACCCAACAGACTCCACTTT. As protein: CASSQGVKPNRLHF.

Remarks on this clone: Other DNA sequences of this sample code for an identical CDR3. CDR3 in amino acids: CSVVGQGDGYTF. CDR3 nucleotide sequence: TGCAGCGTTGTAGGGCAGGGGGATGGCTACACCTTC. The rearrangement uses TRBV29-1 and TRBJ1-2, with 7 positions matching TRBD1. The CDR3 runs 12 residues. V lost 4 bases to trimming and J lost 6 bases; unmatched junction nucleotides: 5. Germline CDR1 is SQVTM and CDR2 is ANQGSEA.

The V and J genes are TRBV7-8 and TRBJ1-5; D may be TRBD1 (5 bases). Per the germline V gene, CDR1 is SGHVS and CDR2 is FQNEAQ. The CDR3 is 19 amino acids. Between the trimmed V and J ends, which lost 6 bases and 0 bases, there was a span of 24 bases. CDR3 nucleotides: TGTGCCAGCAGTCCAGCGGTTGCGGGGGGGACTTATAGCAATCAGCCCCAGCATTTT. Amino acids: CASSPAVAGGTYSNQPQHF.

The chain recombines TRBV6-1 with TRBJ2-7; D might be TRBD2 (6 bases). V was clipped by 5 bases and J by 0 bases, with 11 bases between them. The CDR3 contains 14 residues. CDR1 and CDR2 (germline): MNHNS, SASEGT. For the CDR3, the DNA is TGTGCCAGCAGTAGCCTCGGGAGCTCCTACGAGCAGTACTTC. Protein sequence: CASSSLGSSYEQYF.

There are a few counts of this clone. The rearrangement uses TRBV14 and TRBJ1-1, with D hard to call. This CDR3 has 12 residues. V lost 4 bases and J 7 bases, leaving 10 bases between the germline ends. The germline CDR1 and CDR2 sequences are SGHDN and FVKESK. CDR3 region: CASSLGWSEAFF. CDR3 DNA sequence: TGTGCCAGCAGCCTCGGATGGAGTGAAGCTTTCTTT. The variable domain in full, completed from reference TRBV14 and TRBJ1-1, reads EAGVTQFPSHSVIEKGQTVTLRCDPISGHDNLYWYRRVMGKEIKFLLHFVKESKQDESGMPNNRFLAERTGGTYSTLKVQPAELEDSGVYFCASSLGWSEAFFGQGTRLTVV.

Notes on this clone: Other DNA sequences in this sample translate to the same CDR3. The DNA for the CDR3 is TGTGCCTGGAGTGTAGGGTCTGGGGCCAACGTCCTGACTTTC. This gives the protein CAWSVGSGANVLTF. The rearrangement joins TRBV30 to TRBJ2-6; D uncertain. In germline, CDR1 is GTSNPN, CDR2 SVGIG (reference sequence). V was shortened by 0 bases and J by 1 base, with 4 bases between the two germline ends. This CDR3 spans 14 amino acids.

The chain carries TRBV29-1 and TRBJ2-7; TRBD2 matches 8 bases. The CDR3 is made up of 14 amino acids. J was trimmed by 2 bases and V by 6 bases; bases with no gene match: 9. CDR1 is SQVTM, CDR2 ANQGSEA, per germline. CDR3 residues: CSVESSGSTYEQYF. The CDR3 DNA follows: TGCAGCGTGGAATCTAGCGGGTCGACCTACGAGCAGTACTTC.

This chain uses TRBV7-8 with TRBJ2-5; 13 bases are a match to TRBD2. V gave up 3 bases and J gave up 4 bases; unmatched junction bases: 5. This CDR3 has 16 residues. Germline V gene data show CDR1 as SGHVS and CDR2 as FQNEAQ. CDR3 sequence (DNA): TGTGCCAGCAGCTTTGGACTAGCGGGAGTAACAGAGACCCAGTACTTC. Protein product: CASSFGLAGVTETQYF.

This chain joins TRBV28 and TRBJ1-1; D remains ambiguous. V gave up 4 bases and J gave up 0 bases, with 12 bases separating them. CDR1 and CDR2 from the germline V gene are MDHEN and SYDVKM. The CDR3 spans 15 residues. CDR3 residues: CASSSAWALNTEAFF. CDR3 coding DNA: TGTGCCAGCAGTTCAGCTTGGGCTCTGAACACTGAAGCTTTCTTT. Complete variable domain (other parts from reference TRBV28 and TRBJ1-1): DVKVTQSSRYLVKRTGEKVFLECVQDMDHENMFWYRQDPGLGLRLIYFSYDVKMKEKGDIPEGYSVSREKKERFSLILESASTNQTSMYLCASSSAWALNTEAFFGQGTRLTVV.

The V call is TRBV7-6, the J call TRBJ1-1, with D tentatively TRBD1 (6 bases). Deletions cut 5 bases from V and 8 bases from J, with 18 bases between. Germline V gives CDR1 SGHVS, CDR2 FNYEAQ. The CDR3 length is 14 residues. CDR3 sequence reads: CASSQQGLSSEAFF. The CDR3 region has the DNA TGTGCCAGCAGCCAGCAGGGGCTCAGCTCCGAAGCTTTCTTT.

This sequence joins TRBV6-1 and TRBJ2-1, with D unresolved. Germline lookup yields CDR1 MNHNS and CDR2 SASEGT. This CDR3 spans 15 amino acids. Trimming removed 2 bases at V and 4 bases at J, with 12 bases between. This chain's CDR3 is CASSELAGFYNEQFF. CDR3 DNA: TGTGCCAGCAGTGAACTTGCAGGTTTTTACAATGAGCAGTTCTTC.

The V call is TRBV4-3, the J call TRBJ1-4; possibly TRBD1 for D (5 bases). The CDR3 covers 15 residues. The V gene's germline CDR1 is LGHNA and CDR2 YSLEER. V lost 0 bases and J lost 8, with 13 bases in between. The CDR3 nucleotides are TGCGCCAGCAGCCAAGAAGGCCAAGGGGACGAAAAACTGTTTTTT. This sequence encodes CASSQEGQGDEKLFF.

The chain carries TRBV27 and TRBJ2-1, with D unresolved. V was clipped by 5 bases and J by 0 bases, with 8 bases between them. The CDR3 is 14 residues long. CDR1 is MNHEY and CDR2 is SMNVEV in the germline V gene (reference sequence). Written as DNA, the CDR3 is TGTGCCAGCAGTCATCGAAGCTCCTACAATGAGCAGTTCTTC. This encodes CASSHRSSYNEQFF.

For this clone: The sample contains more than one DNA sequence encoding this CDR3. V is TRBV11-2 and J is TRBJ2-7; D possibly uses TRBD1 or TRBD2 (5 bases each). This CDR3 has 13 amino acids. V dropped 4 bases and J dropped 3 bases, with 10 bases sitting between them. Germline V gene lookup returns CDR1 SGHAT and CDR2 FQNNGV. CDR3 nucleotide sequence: TGTGCCAGCAGCTCCCGGGACCGCTACGAGCAGTACTTC. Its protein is CASSSRDRYEQYF.

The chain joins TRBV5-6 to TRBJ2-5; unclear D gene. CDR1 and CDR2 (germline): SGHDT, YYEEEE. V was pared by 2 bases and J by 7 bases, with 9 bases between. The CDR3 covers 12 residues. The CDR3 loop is CASSFTAGTQYF. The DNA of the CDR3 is TGTGCCAGCAGCTTTACAGCCGGGACCCAGTACTTC. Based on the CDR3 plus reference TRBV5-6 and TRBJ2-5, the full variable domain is DAGVTQSPTHLIKTRGQQVTLRCSPKSGHDTVSWYQQALGQGPQFIFQYYEEEERQRGNFPDRFSGHQFPNYSSELNVNALLLGDSALYLCASSFTAGTQYFGPGTRLLVL.

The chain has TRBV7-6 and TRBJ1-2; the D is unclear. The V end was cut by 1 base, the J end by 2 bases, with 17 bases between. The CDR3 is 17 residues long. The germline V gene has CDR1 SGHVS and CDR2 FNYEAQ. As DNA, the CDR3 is TGTGCCAGCAGCTTAGACCCACTAACGGAATTGAACTATGGCTACACCTTC. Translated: CASSLDPLTELNYGYTF.

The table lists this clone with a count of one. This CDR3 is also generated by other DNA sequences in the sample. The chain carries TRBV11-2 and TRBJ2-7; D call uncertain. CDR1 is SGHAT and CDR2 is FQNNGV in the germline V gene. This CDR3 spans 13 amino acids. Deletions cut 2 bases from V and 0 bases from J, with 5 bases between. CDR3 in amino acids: CASSLSYSYEQYF. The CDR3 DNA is TGTGCCAGCAGCTTATCCTACTCCTACGAGCAGTACTTC.

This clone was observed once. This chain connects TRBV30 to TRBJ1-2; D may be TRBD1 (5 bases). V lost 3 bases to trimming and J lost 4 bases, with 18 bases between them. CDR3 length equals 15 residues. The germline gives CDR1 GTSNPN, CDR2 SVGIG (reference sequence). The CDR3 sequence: CAWRKGASVTYGYTF. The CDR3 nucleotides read TGTGCCTGGAGGAAAGGGGCTTCTGTGACCTATGGCTACACCTTC.

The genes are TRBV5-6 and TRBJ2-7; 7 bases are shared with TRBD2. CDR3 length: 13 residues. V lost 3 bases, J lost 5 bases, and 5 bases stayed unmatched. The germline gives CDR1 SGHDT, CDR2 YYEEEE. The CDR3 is CASSYHLADEQYF. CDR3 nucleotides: TGTGCCAGCAGCTACCACCTAGCGGACGAGCAGTACTTC.

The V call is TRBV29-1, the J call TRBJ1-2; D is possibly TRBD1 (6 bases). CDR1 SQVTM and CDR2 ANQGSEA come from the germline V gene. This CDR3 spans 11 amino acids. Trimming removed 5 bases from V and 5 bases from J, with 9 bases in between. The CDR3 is CSVLTGYGYTF. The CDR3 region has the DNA TGCAGCGTTCTGACAGGTTATGGCTACACCTTC.

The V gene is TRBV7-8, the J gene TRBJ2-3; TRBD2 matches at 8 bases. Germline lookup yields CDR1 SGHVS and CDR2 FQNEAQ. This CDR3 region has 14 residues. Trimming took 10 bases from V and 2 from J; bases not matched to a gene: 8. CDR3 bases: TGTGCCACCCACGGCGGGGGGTACACAGATACGCAGTATTTT. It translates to CATHGGGYTDTQYF.

CDR3 loop: CASSGLGEEFF. CDR3 bases: TGTGCCAGCAGTGGACTAGGAGAGGAGTTCTTC. The gene calls are TRBV25-1 and TRBJ2-1, with D possibly TRBD2 on 6 matching bases. Per the germline V gene, CDR1 is MGHDK and CDR2 is SYGVNS. V dropped 4 bases and J dropped 14 bases, with 12 bases sitting between them. The CDR3 spans 11 residues.

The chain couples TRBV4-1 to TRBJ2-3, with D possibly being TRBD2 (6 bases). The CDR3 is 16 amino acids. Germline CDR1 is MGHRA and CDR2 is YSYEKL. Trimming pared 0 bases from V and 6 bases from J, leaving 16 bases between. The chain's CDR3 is CASSQDHGGDSDTQYF. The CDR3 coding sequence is TGCGCCAGCAGCCAAGACCATGGAGGGGATAGTGATACGCAGTATTTT.